The sequence of this T cell receptor beta chain was determined in a study of breast tumors, draining lymph nodes, adjacent tissues. This clonotype was seen many times. Its antigen is as yet unknown. CDR1 is LGHDT and CDR2 is YNNKEL in the germline V gene (reference sequence). There are 16 residues in the CDR3. Trimming cost V 0 bases and J 7 bases; bases outside gene matches: 12. The lymph nodes were axillary draining lymph nodes from breast cancer patients. Points from the study as a whole: Compared with lymph nodes, tumors were less diverse; compared with nontumor tissue, more. Luminal-like breast cancer showed significantly greater tumor-nontumor repertoire similarity than basal-like breast cancer did. Tumor T cell lymph node origin was a supported hypothesis, not proven. The data were judged consistent with most tumor T cells coming from lymph node and expanding in tumor.

TCRdb used MiXCR to reprocess the multiplex PCR reads, holding one entry per CDR3 protein. Here the sample spans some 120,000 distinct CDR3 sequences, roughly 21% being singletons. This clonotype was sampled from a female donor with breast cancer. Some clones in this sample may be carry-over from other donors' samples. The sequenced sample was axillary lymph node tissue. The V gene is TRBV3-1, the J gene TRBJ2-7; 7 nucleotides agree with TRBD2. Written as DNA, the CDR3 is TGTGCCAGCAGCCAAGATGTTGGAGGGAGGGCCGGTGAGCAGTACTTC. Encoded protein: CASSQDVGGRAGEQYF.